Listed below are T cell receptor beta chains from one sample, sequenced in a study of blood T cell repertoires in COVID-19. Only in-frame clones appear in the TCRdb table, and some are missing; sequencing was by immunoSEQ multiplex PCR. The table records hundreds of thousands of clones, approximately 81% of them present only once. The sample comprised PBMCs or T cells enriched from blood (not recorded which). These receptors were obtained from a man aged 35-49 years who had recovered from COVID-19. Each CDR3 is given with its conserved first and last residue. D genes are given only for firm matches. Clone sizes are given selectively: once, few, many, or a class where the clone is expanded.

j_call | v_call | clone_size | d_call | cdr3_nt | cdr3_aa
TRBJ2-7 | TRBV5-4 | - | TRBD2 | TGTGCCAGCAGCGCGCCTGGTCGGGAGGTGTTGAACGAGCAGTACTTC | CASSAPGREVLNEQYF
TRBJ2-7 | TRBV10-3 | - | TRBD1 | TGTGCCATCAGTGACTTCCGGGACAGGATCTACGAGCAGTACTTC | CAISDFRDRIYEQYF
TRBJ1-6 | TRBV4-3 | - | - | TGCGCCAGCAGCCAAAACAGGGCCTCCTATAATTCACCCCTCCACTTT | CASSQNRASYNSPLHF
TRBJ1-5 | TRBV21-1 | - | - | TGTGCCAGCAGCAAAACCCCGGAGGGTCTATCCAATCAGCCCCAGCATTTT | CASSKTPEGLSNQPQHF
TRBJ1-1 | TRBV11-2 | - | TRBD1 | TGTGCCAGCAGACAGGGGGCGGACACTGAAGCTTTCTTT | CASRQGADTEAFF
TRBJ1-4 | TRBV29-1 | once | - | TGCAGCGTTGATGCACAGTCAAATGAAAAACTGTTTTTT | CSVDAQSNEKLFF
TRBJ2-2 | TRBV7-2 | - | - | TGTGCCAGCAGCCCTATTCTCCTGGGGGGAGACATCACCGGGGAGCTGTTTTTT | CASSPILLGGDITGELFF
TRBJ2-1 | TRBV2 | - | TRBD1 | TGTGCCAGCAGACGGGACAGGGGCTCCTACAATGAGCAGTTCTTC | CASRRDRGSYNEQFF
TRBJ1-5 | TRBV7-8 | - | - | TGTGCCAGCAGCCCGTATAGCAATCAGCCCCAGCATTTT | CASSPYSNQPQHF
TRBJ2-7 | TRBV7-2 | few | - | - | CASSSKGFLENSANYEQYF
TRBJ2-7 | TRBV18 | - | - | TGTGCCAGCTCAGTCTCGCGGACAAACTACGAGCAGTACTTC | CASSVSRTNYEQYF
TRBJ2-6 | TRBV19 | - | - | TGTGCCAGTAGACAATTTTCCTCTGGGGCCAACGTCCTGACTTTC | CASRQFSSGANVLTF
TRBJ1-2 | TRBV4-1 | - | TRBD1 | TGCGCCAGCAGCCAAGGGACAGGGGCTGCCAATGGCTACACCTTC | CASSQGTGAANGYTF
TRBJ1-4 | TRBV2 | once | TRBD1 | TGTGCCAGCAGCCGGGACAGGGGGAATAGTGAAAAACTGTTTTTT | CASSRDRGNSEKLFF
TRBJ1-6 | TRBV3-1/TRBV3-2 | - | - | TGTGCCAGCAGCCAGGAGAATAGGGGGATGAGTAATTCACCCCTCCACTTT | CASSQENRGMSNSPLHF
TRBJ2-3 | TRBV13 | few | TRBD2 | TGTGCCAGCAGCCATAAGACGGGACTAGCGGGAGCTAGCACAGATACGCAGTATTTT | CASSHKTGLAGASTDTQYF
TRBJ1-2 | TRBV6-5 | - | - | TGTGCCAGCAGTTACATGCAGGACTATGGCTACACCTTC | CASSYMQDYGYTF
TRBJ2-1 | TRBV9 | - | TRBD2 | TGTGCCAGCAGCATGGGACTAGCGAGCAATGAGCAGTTCTTC | CASSMGLASNEQFF
TRBJ1-2 | TRBV6-2/TRBV6-3 | once | - | TGTGCCAGCAGTTACTCGACTCAAGATCTCTATGGCTACACCTTC | CASSYSTQDLYGYTF
TRBJ1-5 | TRBV7-2 | - | - | TGTGCCAGCAGCCTATACAGGGATAGCAATCAGCCCCAGCATTTT | CASSLYRDSNQPQHF
TRBJ1-1 | TRBV2 | - | - | TGTGCCAGCAGTGACGCGGGGAAAGTAGCTTTCTTT | CASSDAGKVAFF
TRBJ2-2 | TRBV6-6 | few | - | TGTGCCAGCAGCCTGGGGAGCGGGGAGCTGTTTTTT | CASSLGSGELFF
TRBJ1-2 | TRBV18 | - | - | TGTGCCAGCTCATCCGGGTCTACTATCGGCTATGGCTACACCTTC | CASSSGSTIGYGYTF
TRBJ2-1 | TRBV4-3 | - | - | TGCGCCAGCAGCCAAGACTATACAGCCACCTACAATGAGCAGTTCTTC | CASSQDYTATYNEQFF
TRBJ2-7 | TRBV7-9 | - | TRBD2 | TGTGCCAGCTTATCTCAGGGACTAGCGGGATCCTACGAGCAGTACTTC | CASLSQGLAGSYEQYF
TRBJ2-1 | TRBV30 | - | TRBD2 | TGTGCCTGCAGAGCGGGAGGCTCCCCCTCGCAGTTCTTC | CACRAGGSPSQFF
TRBJ1-2 | TRBV5-6 | - | - | TGTGCCAGCAGCGTCCGCGGGGGTGTCTCGGGCTATGGCTACACCTTC | CASSVRGGVSGYGYTF
TRBJ2-1 | TRBV5-6 | - | - | TGTGCCAGCAGCTTGGCCCCTAGCGTGCATGAGCAGTTCTTC | CASSLAPSVHEQFF
TRBJ2-3 | TRBV29-1 | once | TRBD1 | TGCAGCGTCCTCACAGGGGGTAGCACAGATACGCAGTATTTT | CSVLTGGSTDTQYF
TRBJ2-2 | TRBV19 | few | - | TGTGCCAGTACCGGAGCGGGTAGGGTAAGCACCGGGGAGCTGTTTTTT | CASTGAGRVSTGELFF
TRBJ1-1 | TRBV4-1 | once | TRBD1 | TGCGCCAGCAGCCAGACTCAGGGGGCTACTGAAGCTTTCTTT | CASSQTQGATEAFF
TRBJ1-5 | TRBV30 | once | - | TGTGCCTGGAGTCCCGCCCTAAATCAGCCCCAGCATTTT | CAWSPALNQPQHF
TRBJ1-1 | TRBV3-1/TRBV3-2 | - | - | TGTGCCAGCAGCCCCCGTCGGGGAGGGGGAACTGAAGCTTTCTTT | CASSPRRGGGTEAFF
TRBJ1-1 | TRBV7-9 | - | - | TGTGCCAGCAGCTTATGGTCCGGGAACACTGAAGCTTTCTTT | CASSLWSGNTEAFF
TRBJ2-7 | TRBV27 | - | TRBD1 | TGTGCCAGCAGCTTGCTAACCGGACAGGGGGTACACGAGCAGTACTTC | CASSLLTGQGVHEQYF
TRBJ2-7 | TRBV13 | - | TRBD2 | TGTGCCAGCAGCACAAGCGGGAGTTTGTCCTACGAGCAGTACTTC | CASSTSGSLSYEQYF
TRBJ2-3 | TRBV5-1 | - | - | TGCGCCAGCAGCTTAAGACAGGTCCTTACTAGCACAGATACGCAGTATTTT | CASSLRQVLTSTDTQYF
TRBJ1-3 | TRBV6-2/TRBV6-3 | few | - | TGTGCCAGCAGTCGATCTAGCTCTGGAAACACCATATATTTT | CASSRSSSGNTIYF
TRBJ2-2 | TRBV4-1 | - | - | TGCGCCAGCAGCCAAGAGGTGGGCGGGACCGGGGAGCTGTTTTTT | CASSQEVGGTGELFF
TRBJ2-7 | TRBV11-2 | - | TRBD2 | TGTGCCAGCACCCGGACTAGCGGGACGGAATACGAGCAGTACTTC | CASTRTSGTEYEQYF
TRBJ1-2 | TRBV18 | - | - | TGTGCCAGCTCCCTTGGACAGATCTATGGCTACACCTTC | CASSLGQIYGYTF
TRBJ2-2 | TRBV19 | - | - | TGTGCCAGTAGCGATGACAGATCCCTCAACACCGGGGAGCTGTTTTTT | CASSDDRSLNTGELFF
TRBJ2-1 | TRBV5-6 | - | TRBD2 | TGTGCCAGCAGCTCCCGGGCGGGAGGGTGGTATGAGCAGTTCTTC | CASSSRAGGWYEQFF
TRBJ2-7 | TRBV4-1 | - | - | TGCGCCAGCAGCCCCCTGGAGGGTAATCCCTACGAGCAGTACTTC | CASSPLEGNPYEQYF
TRBJ2-1 | TRBV9 | - | TRBD2 | TGTGCCAGCAGCGTAAGACTAGCGGGGCAAGGAGAGCAGTTCTTC | CASSVRLAGQGEQFF
TRBJ1-2 | TRBV6-5 | - | TRBD1 | TGTGCCAGCAGTTACGCGTTAACAGGGGGCTATGGCTACACCTTC | CASSYALTGGYGYTF
TRBJ2-1 | TRBV5-1 | - | TRBD2 | TGCGCCAGCAGCTTGGTCGGACTAGCGGCCCTAAGCTCCTACAATGAGCAGTTCTTC | CASSLVGLAALSSYNEQFF
TRBJ1-6 | TRBV3-1/TRBV3-2 | - | TRBD1 | TGTGCCAGCAGCCAAGGGCAGGGGGGATCACCCCTCCACTTT | CASSQGQGGSPLHF
TRBJ1-4 | TRBV28 | - | - | TGTGCCAGCAGTTACGACTCCCTGGGTGAAAAACTGTTTTTT | CASSYDSLGEKLFF